This T cell receptor (beta chain) was retrieved from a study of OX40 agonist ivuxolimab in advanced cancers. Study observations and caveats: CD8+ T cells were the subset that, on average, had more expanded clones than CD4+. Expanded peripheral T cell antigen specificity was not determined.

Sequencing was performed with immunoSEQ multiplex PCR; in TCRdb, only in-frame clones are kept and a portion is missing. The sample holds roughly 63,000 clones, 75% to 90% seen once. With regard to this clone: The antigen is not known.

The specimen comprised CD4+ or CD8+ T cells sorted from blood, sampled in a trial of the OX40 agonist ivuxolimab. The TCR originated in an adult with an advanced solid tumor such as melanoma, head and neck, liver or kidney cancer.

CDR3 residues: CASRGGGVIAFF. As DNA, the CDR3 is TGTGCCAGCAGAGGGGGCGGGGTAATAGCTTTCTTT. V usage is TRBV28 and J usage is TRBJ1-1, with 7 bases that match TRBD1. The CDR3 length is 12 residues. Looked up from germline, CDR1 is MDHEN and CDR2 is SYDVKM. V lost 6 bases, J lost 10 bases, and 8 bases stayed unmatched.